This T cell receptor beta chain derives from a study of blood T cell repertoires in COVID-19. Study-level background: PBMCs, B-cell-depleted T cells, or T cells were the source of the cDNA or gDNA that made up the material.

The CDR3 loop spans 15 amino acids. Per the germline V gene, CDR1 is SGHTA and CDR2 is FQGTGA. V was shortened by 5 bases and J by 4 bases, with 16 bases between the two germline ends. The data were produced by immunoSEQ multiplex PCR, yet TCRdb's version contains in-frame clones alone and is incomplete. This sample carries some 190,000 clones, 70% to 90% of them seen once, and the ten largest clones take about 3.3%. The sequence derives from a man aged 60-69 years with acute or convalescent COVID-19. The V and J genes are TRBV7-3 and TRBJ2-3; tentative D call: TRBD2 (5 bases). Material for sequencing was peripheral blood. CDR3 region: CASSATSFGSDTQYF. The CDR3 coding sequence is TGTGCCAGCAGCGCAACTAGTTTTGGCTCAGATACGCAGTATTTT.